Below, 10 T cell receptor beta chains from the same sample are listed, as sequenced in a study of blood T cell repertoires in COVID-19. Sequenced by immunoSEQ multiplex PCR; TCRdb stores in-frame clones only, minus some. The repertoire includes 90,000 to 130,000 clones, roughly 76% of them detected once, and 7.6% sits in the top ten. Input material: peripheral blood. The receptor set was obtained from a woman aged 60-75 years with acute or convalescent COVID-19.

The chain recombines TRBV6-5 with TRBJ2-7; a weak D match, TRBD1 (6 bases). Trimming shortened V by 5 bases and J by 1 base, and 12 bases separated the two germline ends. Germline values: CDR1 MNHEY, CDR2 SVGAGI. The CDR3 totals 14 residues. The CDR3 here is CASSREQGSYEQYF. The DNA of the CDR3 is TGTGCCAGCAGTCGGGAACAGGGTTCCTACGAGCAGTACTTC.

The chain employs TRBV5-4 and TRBJ1-5; weak D call: TRBD1 (5 bases). The CDR3 consists of 15 residues. Germline loops: CDR1 SGHNT, CDR2 YYREEE (reference sequence). The V gene lost 4 bases and the J gene lost 6 bases, with 17 bases spanning the gap. CDR3 amino acids: CASSKGGTEGQPQHF. DNA of the CDR3: TGTGCCAGCAGCAAGGGAGGGACCGAAGGTCAGCCCCAGCATTTT.

This clone has a count of ten or more. The CDR3 DNA follows: TGTGCCAGCAGTTCATCCTCCAGAGCCAAAAACATTCAGTACTTC. Translated: CASSSSSRAKNIQYF. V gene TRBV28 combines with J gene TRBJ2-4, with D unresolved. Per germline, CDR1 MDHEN and CDR2 SYDVKM. The CDR3 contains 15 residues. Trimming left V 4 bases short and J 0 bases short, with 10 bases between.

In this sample, this clone turned up a few times. The chain has TRBV11-3 and TRBJ2-3; 10 bases line up with TRBD2. CDR1 and CDR2 from the germline V gene are SGHNT and YENEEA. CDR3 length: 16 amino acids. V lost 2 bases and J lost 2; bases outside the gene matches: 4. The CDR3 sequence: CASSLLAGGPTDTQYF. The CDR3 nucleotides are TGTGCCAGCAGCTTATTAGCGGGGGGCCCCACAGATACGCAGTATTTT.

The chain uses TRBV11-1 and TRBJ2-7; D is perhaps TRBD1 (5 bases). Per germline, CDR1 SGHAT and CDR2 FQDESV (reference sequence). The CDR3 loop spans 16 amino acids. V lost 2 bases and J lost 6, with 20 bases in between. The CDR3 here is CASSLLPDSPTREQYF. The CDR3 nucleotides read TGTGCCAGCAGCTTACTGCCCGACAGCCCGACGCGCGAGCAGTACTTC.

The chain recombines TRBV9 with TRBJ2-7; 8 positions match TRBD1. From germline, CDR1 is SGDLS and CDR2 YYNGEE. The length of the CDR3 is 14 residues. V was pared by 0 bases and J by 7 bases, with 6 bases of the junction left unmatched. The CDR3 DNA sequence: TGTGCCAGCAGCGTAGAGGACAGGGTTGAAGAGCAGTACTTC. Translation: CASSVEDRVEEQYF. Looking up the rest from reference TRBV9 and TRBJ2-7 gives the full variable domain: DSGVTQTPKHLITATGQRVTLRCSPRSGDLSVYWYQQSLDQGLQFLIQYYNGEERAKGNILERFSAQQFPDLHSELNLSSLELGDSALYFCASSVEDRVEEQYFGPGTRLTVT.

The chain recombines TRBV19 with TRBJ1-2; 7 bases match TRBD1. V lost 11 bases, J lost 7 bases, and 16 bases stayed unmatched. The CDR3 totals 14 residues. The germline CDR1 and CDR2 sequences are LNHDA and SQIVND (reference sequence). The CDR3 spells CAVFLGGAGAGYTF. The CDR3 DNA reads TGTGCCGTTTTCCTAGGGGGCGCGGGTGCTGGCTACACCTTC.

This clone was recorded a few times. This chain uses TRBV27 with TRBJ1-2; D unresolved. Germline assignment: CDR1 MNHEY and CDR2 SMNVEV (reference sequence). Trimming left V 6 bases short and J 2 bases short, with 16 bases between. The CDR3 has 15 amino acids. CDR3 residues: CASSPRLTPNYGYTF. The CDR3, as DNA: TGTGCCAGCAGCCCTAGATTAACACCGAACTATGGCTACACCTTC.

V usage is TRBV18 and J usage is TRBJ1-2, with a possible D match to TRBD1 (5 bases). CDR3 size: 15 residues. Germline V lookup: CDR1 KGHSH, CDR2 LQKENI. The ends were cut back, 0 bases at V and 4 bases at J, with 12 bases in the middle. For the CDR3, the DNA is TGTGCCAGCTCACCACCATTGGGGGGTTCCTATGGCTACACCTTC. It specifies CASSPPLGGSYGYTF.

The genes are TRBV30 and TRBJ1-5; TRBD1 matches 11 bases. Germline loops: CDR1 GTSNPN, CDR2 SVGIG (reference sequence). CDR3 size: 17 residues. J was trimmed by 4 bases and V by 2 bases; bases with no gene match: 10. The DNA for the CDR3 is TGTGCCTGGAGTAGGGACAGGGGGAGTAATGTGAATCAGCCCCAGCATTTT. Amino acid sequence: CAWSRDRGSNVNQPQHF.